A selection of T cell receptor beta chains follows, all from one sample in a study of blood T cell repertoires in COVID-19. Sequencing was performed with immunoSEQ multiplex PCR; in TCRdb, only in-frame clones are kept and a portion is missing. Of around 45,000 clones in the sample, roughly three quarters were seen once. The sequenced sample was peripheral blood. The receptors shown here come from a woman aged 80 or older with acute or convalescent COVID-19. Each CDR3 is given with its conserved first and last residue. D genes are given only for firm matches. Clone size, where shown, is once, few, many, or a class for clones that have expanded.

d_call j_call clone_size v_call cdr3_nt cdr3_aa
TRBD1 TRBJ2-1 NA TRBV5-1 TGCGCCAGCAGCTTTGCCCCAACCGGGACAGGGATGTACAATGAGCAGTTCTTC CASSFAPTGTGMYNEQFF
NA TRBJ2-3 NA TRBV15 TGTGCCACCAGCACCCTAGGACTCGGGGGAAAAGATACGCAGTATTTT CATSTLGLGGKDTQYF
TRBD2 TRBJ2-1 NA TRBV2 TGTGCCAGCTCGTATATAGCGGGAGGGCAGGTGAATGAGCAGTTCTTC CASSYIAGGQVNEQFF
TRBD2 TRBJ2-1 NA TRBV9 TGTGCCAGCAGCGTGGTAGCGGGGAATTACAATGAGCAGTTCTTC CASSVVAGNYNEQFF
NA TRBJ2-1 few TRBV13 TGTGCCAGCAGCCCTGCGGAGGACAATGAGCAGTTCTTC CASSPAEDNEQFF
NA TRBJ1-4 few TRBV3-1/TRBV3-2 TGTGCCAGCAGCCACACAACTAATGAAAAACTGTTTTTT CASSHTTNEKLFF
NA TRBJ1-6 NA TRBV28 TGTGCCAGCAGTTTGTCCAGCGGGCCTGGGTCACCCCTCCACTTT CASSLSSGPGSPLHF
NA TRBJ1-1 NA TRBV6-2/TRBV6-3 TGTGCCAGCAGTACATCCGGGATGAATGAAGCTTTCTTT CASSTSGMNEAFF
NA TRBJ1-5 NA TRBV29-1 TGCAGCGTTCAGGAGGGTACCCAGCCCCAGCATTTT CSVQEGTQPQHF
TRBD1 TRBJ2-3 NA TRBV7-9 TGTGCCAGCAGCTTGCATCAGGGGGCGGTAGATACGCAGTATTTT CASSLHQGAVDTQYF
NA TRBJ1-6 few TRBV6-1 TGTGCCAGCAGTGAAATACAGGATAATTCACCCCTCCACTTT CASSEIQDNSPLHF